This TCR beta chain was sequenced during a study of blood T cell repertoires in COVID-19. At the level of the study: T cells, B-cell-depleted T cells, or PBMCs provided the cDNA or gDNA that served as material.

The CDR3 runs 16 residues. Germline assignment: CDR1 MGHRA and CDR2 YSYEKL. The V gene lost 0 bases and the J gene lost 2 bases, with 12 bases spanning the gap. The table came from immunoSEQ multiplex PCR; TCRdb's copy has only in-frame clones and leaves some out. Among under 200,000 clones, 85% were seen once, and the ten largest hold around 0.93%. The sequenced sample was peripheral blood. The receptor was derived from a man aged 60 to 75 with COVID-19, enrolled during active disease. This chain uses TRBV4-1 with TRBJ2-3; TRBD1 might be the D (6 bases). This chain's CDR3 is CASSQERGSNTDTQYF. The CDR3 nucleotides are TGCGCCAGCAGCCAAGAGAGGGGGTCAAACACAGATACGCAGTATTTT.